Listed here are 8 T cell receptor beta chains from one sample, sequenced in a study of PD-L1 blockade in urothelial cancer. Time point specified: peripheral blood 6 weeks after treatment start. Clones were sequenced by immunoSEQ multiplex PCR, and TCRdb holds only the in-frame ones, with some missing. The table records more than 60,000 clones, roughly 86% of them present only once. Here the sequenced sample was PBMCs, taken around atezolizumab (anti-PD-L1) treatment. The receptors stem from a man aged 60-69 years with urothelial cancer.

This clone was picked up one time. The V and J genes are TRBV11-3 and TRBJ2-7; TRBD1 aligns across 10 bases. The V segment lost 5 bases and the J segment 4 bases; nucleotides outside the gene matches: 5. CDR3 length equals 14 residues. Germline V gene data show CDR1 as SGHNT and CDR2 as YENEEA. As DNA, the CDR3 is TGTGCCAGCAGCGACGGGACAGGGGCTTACGAGCAGTACTTC. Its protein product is CASSDGTGAYEQYF.

The CDR3 protein is CASSLQGNYGYTF. CDR3 nucleotide sequence: TGTGCCAGCAGCTTACAGGGGAACTATGGCTACACCTTC. The V call is TRBV7-8, the J call TRBJ1-2; TRBD1 is a possible D gene (6 bases). The CDR3 spans 13 residues. Germline CDR1 is SGHVS and CDR2 is FQNEAQ. V lost 2 bases and J lost 2, with 6 bases in between.

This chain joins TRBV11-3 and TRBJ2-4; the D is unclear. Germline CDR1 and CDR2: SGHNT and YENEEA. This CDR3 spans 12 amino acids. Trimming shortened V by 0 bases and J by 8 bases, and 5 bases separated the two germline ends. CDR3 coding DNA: TGTGCCAGCAGCTTAGATCGGGACATTCAGTACTTC. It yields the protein CASSLDRDIQYF.

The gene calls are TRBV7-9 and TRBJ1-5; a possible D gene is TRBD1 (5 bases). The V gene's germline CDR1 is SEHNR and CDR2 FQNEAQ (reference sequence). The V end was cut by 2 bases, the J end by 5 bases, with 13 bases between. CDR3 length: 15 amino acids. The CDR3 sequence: CASSLTGSKDQPQHF. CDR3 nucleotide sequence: TGTGCCAGCAGCTTAACAGGTTCGAAGGATCAGCCCCAGCATTTT.

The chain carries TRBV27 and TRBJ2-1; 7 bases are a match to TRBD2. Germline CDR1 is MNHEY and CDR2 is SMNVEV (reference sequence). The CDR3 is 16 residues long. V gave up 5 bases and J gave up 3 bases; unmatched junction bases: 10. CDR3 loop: CASSPISGGYYNEQFF. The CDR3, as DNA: TGTGCCAGCAGTCCTATCTCGGGAGGCTACTACAATGAGCAGTTCTTC.

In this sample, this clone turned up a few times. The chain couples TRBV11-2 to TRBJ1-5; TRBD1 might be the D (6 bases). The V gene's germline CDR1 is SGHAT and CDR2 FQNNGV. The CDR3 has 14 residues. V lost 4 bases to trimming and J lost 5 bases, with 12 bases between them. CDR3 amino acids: CASSSTGLHQPQHF. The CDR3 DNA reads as TGTGCCAGCAGCTCTACAGGGTTGCATCAGCCCCAGCATTTT.

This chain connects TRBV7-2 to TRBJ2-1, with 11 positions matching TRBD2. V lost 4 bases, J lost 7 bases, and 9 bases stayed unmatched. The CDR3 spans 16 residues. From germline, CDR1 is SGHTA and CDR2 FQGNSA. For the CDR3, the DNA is TGTGCCAGCAGCTCCTCTCGGGCTAGCGGGGGGAATGAGCAGTTCTTC. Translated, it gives CASSSSRASGGNEQFF.

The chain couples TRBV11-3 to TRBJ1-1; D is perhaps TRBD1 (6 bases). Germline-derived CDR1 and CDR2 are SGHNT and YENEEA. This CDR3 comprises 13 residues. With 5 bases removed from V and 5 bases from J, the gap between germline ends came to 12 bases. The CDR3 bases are TGTGCCAGCAGCGCGCAGGGGTATACTGAAGCTTTCTTT. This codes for CASSAQGYTEAFF.